This T cell receptor beta chain was retrieved from a study of Ad26.COV2.S vaccination and SARS-CoV-2 variants. Libraries were prepared by immunoSEQ multiplex PCR; TCRdb keeps only in-frame clonotypes and omits some of them. This table holds more than 300,000 clones, 80% to 90% found once. Germline assignment: CDR1 MNHEY and CDR2 SVGEGT. With 2 bases removed from V and 0 bases from J, the gap between germline ends came to 13 bases. The CDR3 totals 16 residues. Treatment of the sample: some 19 received Ad26.COV2.S at low or high dose, single or two shots; about 5 received placebo; per-sample allocation not given. The samples were gathered on day 63 after the first injection of vaccine or placebo.

The sequence was collected from a person aged 18 to 65 who received the Ad26.COV2.S COVID-19 vaccine or a placebo. J is TRBJ1-1 and V is TRBV6-2 or TRBV6-3, with D possibly TRBD1 on 6 matching bases. Sequences were derived from peripheral blood, sampled in a trial of Ad26.COV2.S vaccine versus placebo. The CDR3 DNA reads TGTGCCAGCAGTTACATACAGGGCACTTTGAACACTGAAGCTTTCTTT. This translates into CASSYIQGTLNTEAFF.